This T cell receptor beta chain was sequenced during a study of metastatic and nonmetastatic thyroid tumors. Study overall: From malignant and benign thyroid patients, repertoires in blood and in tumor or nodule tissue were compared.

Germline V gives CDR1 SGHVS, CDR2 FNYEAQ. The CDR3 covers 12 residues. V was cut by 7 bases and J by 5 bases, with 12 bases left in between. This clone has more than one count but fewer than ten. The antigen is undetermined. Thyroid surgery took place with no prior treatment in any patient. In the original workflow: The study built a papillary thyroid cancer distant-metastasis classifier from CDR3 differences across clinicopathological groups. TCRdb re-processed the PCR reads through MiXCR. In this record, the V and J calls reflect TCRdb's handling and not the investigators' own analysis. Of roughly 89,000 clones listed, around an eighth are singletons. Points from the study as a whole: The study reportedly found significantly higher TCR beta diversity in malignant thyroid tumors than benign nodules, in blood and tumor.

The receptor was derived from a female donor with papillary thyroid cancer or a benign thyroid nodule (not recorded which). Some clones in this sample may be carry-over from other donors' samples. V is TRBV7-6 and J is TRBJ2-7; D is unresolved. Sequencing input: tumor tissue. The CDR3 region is CASIRVCHEQYF. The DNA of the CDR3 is TGTGCCAGCATCCGGGTTTGTCACGAGCAGTACTTC.